The 18 T cell receptor beta chains below come from one sample, sequenced in a study of identical twins. TCRdb reanalysed the 5' RACE reads using MiXCR and keeps one entry per CDR3 protein. This sample carries 1.5 million to 2 million distinct CDR3 sequences, less than 35% of them seen once, and the ten largest clones take around 0.25%. Sequencing input: cord blood. The origin of the receptors is a newborn girl in good health.

The rearrangement uses TRBV4-1 and TRBJ2-3; maybe TRBD2 (5 bases). Germline V gives CDR1 MGHRA, CDR2 YSYEKL. The CDR3 length is 15 residues. Trimming took 0 bases from V and 5 from J, leaving 12 bases between them. Here the CDR3 reads CASSQDRRVLDTQYF. As DNA, the CDR3 is TGCGCCAGCAGCCAAGACAGGCGGGTTTTAGATACGCAGTATTTT.

The chain employs TRBV7-2 and TRBJ2-1, with TRBD2 matching 14 bases. The CDR3 runs 20 residues. V trimming: 2 bases; J trimming: 5 bases; junction bases outside the gene matches: 14. CDR1 and CDR2 (germline): SGHTA, FQGNSA. CDR3 in amino acids: CASSLFGIGLAGGLNNEQFF. The CDR3 DNA follows: TGTGCCAGCAGCTTATTTGGAATTGGACTAGCGGGGGGCCTAAACAATGAGCAGTTCTTC.

The chain joins TRBV7-2 to TRBJ1-2, with D hard to call. The CDR3 is made up of 12 amino acids. Germline V CDR1 and CDR2: SGHTA, FQGNSA. Trimming removed 5 bases from V and 7 bases from J, with 11 bases in between. CDR3 region: CASSRSLPGYTF. The CDR3, as DNA: TGTGCCAGCAGCCGGAGCCTCCCTGGCTACACCTTC.

This chain uses TRBV9 with TRBJ2-3; maybe TRBD2 (6 bases). Trimming pared 2 bases from V and 1 base from J, leaving 11 bases between. There are 15 residues in the CDR3. Germline V gives CDR1 SGDLS, CDR2 YYNGEE. CDR3 sequence: CASSVLARGTDTQYF. The CDR3 DNA follows: TGTGCCAGCAGCGTTCTAGCGAGGGGCACAGATACGCAGTATTTT.

The chain recombines TRBV24-1 with TRBJ2-1, with D perhaps matching TRBD1 or TRBD2 (6 bases each). Trimming pared 2 bases from V and 9 bases from J, leaving 13 bases between. Germline V gene sequence: CDR1 KGHDR, CDR2 SFDVKD. The CDR3 contains 14 residues. The CDR3 sequence is CATSDYRGESEQFF. The CDR3 nucleotides read TGTGCCACCAGTGATTATAGGGGGGAGAGTGAGCAGTTCTTC.

The CDR3 DNA reads as TGTGCCAGCAGTTCATGGACTAGCGGAGACTACAATGAGCAGTTCTTC. Its translation: CASSSWTSGDYNEQFF. V is TRBV28 and J is TRBJ2-1, with 10 bases aligning to TRBD2. The CDR3 covers 16 residues. The V segment lost 4 bases and the J segment 3 bases; nucleotides outside the gene matches: 6. The germline V gene encodes CDR1 MDHEN and CDR2 SYDVKM.

CDR3 nucleotide sequence: TGTGCCACCAGTCCCCGAGTGAACACCGGGGAGCTGTTTTTT. It specifies CATSPRVNTGELFF. The gene calls are TRBV24-1 and TRBJ2-2; D is uncertain. The V gene lost 6 bases and the J gene lost 1 base, with 8 bases spanning the gap. CDR1 and CDR2 from the germline V gene are KGHDR and SFDVKD. The CDR3 spans 14 residues.

This clonotype has a count of ten or more. This rearrangement joins TRBV29-1 to TRBJ1-2; D possibly corresponds to TRBD1 (6 bases). CDR3 length: 12 residues. Per germline, CDR1 SQVTM and CDR2 ANQGSEA. Trimming removed 3 bases from V and 4 bases from J, with 9 bases in between. The CDR3 protein is CSVDARGYGYTF. Here the CDR3 DNA reads TGCAGCGTTGATGCCAGGGGCTATGGCTACACCTTC. Full variable domain (outside the CDR3, taken from reference TRBV29-1 and TRBJ1-2): SAVISQKPSRDICQRGTSLTIQCQVDSQVTMMFWYRQQPGQSLTLIATANQGSEATYESGFVIDKFPISRPNLTFSTLTVSNMSPEDSSIYLCSVDARGYGYTFGSGTRLTVV.

J is TRBJ1-2 and V is TRBV29-1; D may be TRBD1 (5 bases). The CDR3 extends over 13 amino acids. The V and J ends lost 7 bases and 7 bases respectively, with 19 bases between them. Germline V CDR1 and CDR2: SQVTM, ANQGSEA. In DNA form, the CDR3 reads TGCAGCGCCATCAGTGCGGGCCAGGGTGGCTACACCTTC. It codes for CSAISAGQGGYTF. The full variable domain, with the rest looked up from reference TRBV29-1 and TRBJ1-2, is SAVISQKPSRDICQRGTSLTIQCQVDSQVTMMFWYRQQPGQSLTLIATANQGSEATYESGFVIDKFPISRPNLTFSTLTVSNMSPEDSSIYLCSAISAGQGGYTFGSGTRLTVV.

The V call is TRBV20-1, the J call TRBJ2-1; weak D call: TRBD2 (6 bases). Trimming took off 6 bases at V and 4 bases at J, with 19 bases between the two ends. Per germline, CDR1 DFQATT and CDR2 SNEGSKA (reference sequence). This CDR3 comprises 15 residues. The CDR3, as DNA: TGCAGTGCGACGGCTATGGCGGGACGGTACAATGAGCAGTTCTTC. Its translation is CSATAMAGRYNEQFF.

A word on this clonotype: Compared with germline, one end of the junction differs, possibly owing to a read error. CDR3 protein: CANSLYGTPDNEQFF. In DNA, the CDR3 is TGCGCCAACAGCTTATACGGGACCCCTGACAATGAGCAGTTCTTC. V gene TRBV5-1 combines with J gene TRBJ2-1; D possibly matches TRBD1 or TRBD2 (5 bases each). Per the germline V gene, CDR1 is SGHRS and CDR2 is YFSETQ. CDR3 length: 15 amino acids. Variable domain in full (rest from reference TRBV5-1 and TRBJ2-1): KAGVTQTPRYLIKTRGQQVTLSCSPISGHRSVSWYQQTPGQGLQFLFEYFSETQRNKGNFPGRFSGRQFSNSRSEMNVSTLELGDSALYLCANSLYGTPDNEQFFGPGTRLTVL.

The chain combines TRBV6-5 with TRBJ2-7, with 9 bases aligning to TRBD1. V was clipped by 5 bases and J by 3 bases; unmatched bases: 8. CDR1 is MNHEY and CDR2 is SVGAGI in the germline V gene. The CDR3 loop spans 15 amino acids. The CDR3 sequence: CASSRRQGEGYEQYF. The CDR3 DNA sequence: TGTGCCAGCAGTCGCAGACAGGGGGAAGGCTACGAGCAGTACTTC.

This clonotype was counted a few times. Written as DNA, the CDR3 is TGTGCCAGCAGCCAATCCGCTAGCGGGGGGGCCGCAGATACGCAGTATTTT. It encodes CASSQSASGGAADTQYF. The chain combines TRBV4-2 with TRBJ2-3, with TRBD2 matching 12 bases. CDR1 LGHNA and CDR2 YNFKEQ come from the germline V gene. V lost 2 bases and J lost 4; bases outside the gene matches: 7. This CDR3 has 17 residues.

The rearrangement uses TRBV29-1 and TRBJ1-2; a weak D match, TRBD1 (5 bases). CDR1 is SQVTM, CDR2 ANQGSEA, per germline. The CDR3 loop spans 12 amino acids. V was trimmed by 4 bases and J by 4 bases, leaving 10 bases between them. The CDR3 DNA follows: TGCAGCGTTGGGGGGGGGATCTATGGCTACACCTTC. It is translated as CSVGGGIYGYTF.

The rearrangement joins TRBV12-3 or TRBV12-4 to TRBJ2-7, with 10 bases that match TRBD2. The CDR3 has 15 residues. Trimming took 3 bases from V and 10 from J; bases not matched to a gene: 12. CDR3 in amino acids: CASSFPGTSEFIQYF. CDR3 sequence (DNA): TGTGCCAGCAGTTTCCCCGGGACTAGCGAGTTTATCCAGTACTTC.

This clonotype has ten or more counts. V usage is TRBV12-3 or TRBV12-4 and J usage is TRBJ2-7, with D tentatively TRBD1 (5 bases). The CDR3 sequence is 12 residues long. The V end was cut by 6 bases, the J end by 3 bases, with 9 bases between. The CDR3 spells CASRSDSYEQYF. Here the CDR3 DNA reads TGTGCCAGCAGGTCCGACAGCTACGAGCAGTACTTC.

A word on this clonotype: The junction shows a germline mismatch at one end, possibly a read error. The chain employs TRBV28 and TRBJ1-2, with 7 bases fitting TRBD1. Germline CDR1 is MDHEN and CDR2 is SYDVKM. This CDR3 is 15 amino acids long. For the CDR3, the DNA is TGTGCCAGCAGTTCCGAGACAGGGAGTAACTATAGCTACACCTTC. Its protein is CASSSETGSNYSYTF.

This clonotype was counted once. One end of the junction fails to match germline, which may point to a read error. The genes are TRBV6-1 and TRBJ2-7, with D hard to call. In germline, CDR1 is MNHNS, CDR2 SASEGT. The CDR3 length is 13 residues. The CDR3 is CASSEAYSYGQYF. The DNA for the CDR3 is TGTGCCAGCAGTGAAGCGTACTCCTACGGGCAGTACTTC.